Following are 14 T cell receptor beta chains from one sample sequenced in a study of blood T cell repertoires in COVID-19. The protocol was immunoSEQ multiplex PCR, while the TCRdb copy is restricted to in-frame clones and leaves out a portion. The sample lists roughly 120,000 clones, about 74% occurring once. The sample comprised peripheral blood. The receptor source for this set is a man older than 75 with COVID-19, enrolled during active disease.

This chain connects TRBV7-2 to TRBJ2-1, with unresolved D. Per germline, CDR1 SGHTA and CDR2 FQGNSA. V lost 4 bases and J 0 bases, leaving 16 bases between the germline ends. This CDR3 has 17 amino acids. This chain's CDR3 is CASSSLKEPSSYNEQFF. The CDR3 nucleotides are TGTGCCAGCAGCTCCCTAAAAGAACCGAGCTCCTACAATGAGCAGTTCTTC.

This clone has a single count. Other DNA sequences in this sample translate to the same CDR3. This chain uses TRBV19 with TRBJ2-1; the D gene is possibly TRBD1 (6 bases). Trimming stripped 6 bases from V and 0 bases from J, with 6 bases between. The CDR3 totals 13 residues. CDR1 and CDR2 from the germline V gene are LNHDA and SQIVND (reference sequence). The CDR3 sequence: CASSRGSYNEQFF. CDR3 nucleotides: TGTGCCAGTAGCAGGGGCTCCTACAATGAGCAGTTCTTC.

The chain couples TRBV29-1 to TRBJ2-3; possible D gene TRBD1, 5 bases. This CDR3 comprises 13 residues. V lost 3 bases to trimming and J lost 4 bases, with 11 bases between them. CDR1 is SQVTM and CDR2 is ANQGSEA in the germline V gene. The CDR3 is CSVESRGADTQYF. The CDR3 DNA sequence: TGCAGCGTTGAGAGTAGGGGCGCAGATACGCAGTATTTT.

The CDR3 nucleotides are TGTGCCACCAGCAATTTAGTCCGCCAGGCACACTCCTACGAGCAGTACTTC. Translating gives CATSNLVRQAHSYEQYF. The chain recombines TRBV15 with TRBJ2-7; D ambiguous. Germline values: CDR1 LNHNV, CDR2 YYDKDF (reference sequence). Trimming removed 4 bases at V and 0 bases at J, with 19 bases between. CDR3 length: 17 amino acids.

The chain carries TRBV11-2 and TRBJ2-7, with no clear D. Germline loops: CDR1 SGHAT, CDR2 FQNNGV. The length of the CDR3 is 14 residues. V lost 3 bases and J 6 bases, leaving 15 bases between the germline ends. CDR3: CASSFERVPSEQYF. The CDR3 bases are TGTGCCAGCAGCTTTGAACGAGTTCCCTCCGAGCAGTACTTC.

The chain links TRBV27 to TRBJ2-1; no firm D call. The CDR3 has 9 residues. Deletions cut 8 bases from V and 10 bases from J, with 6 bases between. Germline CDR1 and CDR2: MNHEY and SMNVEV (reference sequence). This CDR3 reads CASFREQFF. The CDR3, as DNA: TGTGCCAGCTTTCGGGAGCAGTTCTTC.

The chain employs TRBV13 and TRBJ2-3, with D possibly matching TRBD2 (6 bases). CDR1 and CDR2 (germline): PRHDT, FYEKMQ (reference sequence). Trimming cost V 4 bases and J 2 bases, with 13 bases left between them. The CDR3 loop spans 15 amino acids. The CDR3 protein is CASSSPGGITDTQYF. The CDR3 DNA reads TGTGCCAGCAGCTCCCCTGGCGGGATCACAGATACGCAGTATTTT.

This clone has more than one count but fewer than ten. The gene calls are TRBV7-9 and TRBJ2-7; weak D call: TRBD2 (7 bases). Germline V gene data show CDR1 as SEHNR and CDR2 as FQNEAQ (reference sequence). This CDR3 region has 15 residues. The V gene lost 4 bases and the J gene lost 4 bases, with 17 bases spanning the gap. The CDR3 DNA reads TGTGCCAGCAGCTCTCCTTCGGAGGGGGGGTACGAGCAGTACTTC. Translating it yields CASSSPSEGGYEQYF.

This clone has a single count. V usage is TRBV7-2 and J usage is TRBJ2-7, with 7 bases fitting TRBD1. The V and J ends lost 6 bases and 3 bases, in that order; junction bases with no gene match: 5. Germline-derived CDR1 and CDR2 are SGHTA and FQGNSA. This CDR3 has 13 residues. The CDR3 is CASRPPGGYEQYF. CDR3 sequence (DNA): TGTGCCAGCAGGCCCCCAGGGGGCTACGAGCAGTACTTC.

V usage is TRBV5-1 and J usage is TRBJ2-7; 11 positions agree with TRBD2. Germline V gives CDR1 SGHRS, CDR2 YFSETQ. CDR3 length equals 16 residues. V trimming: 2 bases; J trimming: 0 bases; junction bases outside the gene matches: 4. In DNA, the CDR3 is TGCGCCAGCAGCTTAACGACTAGCGGGGCCTCCTACGAGCAGTACTTC. Translating it yields CASSLTTSGASYEQYF. The entire variable domain, with the rest obtained from reference TRBV5-1 and TRBJ2-7, is as follows: KAGVTQTPRYLIKTRGQQVTLSCSPISGHRSVSWYQQTPGQGLQFLFEYFSETQRNKGNFPGRFSGRQFSNSRSEMNVSTLELGDSALYLCASSLTTSGASYEQYFGPGTRLTVT.

V usage is TRBV4-3 and J usage is TRBJ2-7; D possibly corresponds to TRBD2 (6 bases). In germline, CDR1 is LGHNA, CDR2 YSLEER. V lost 1 base and J lost 4, with 14 bases in between. The CDR3 is made up of 15 amino acids. The CDR3 region has the DNA TGCGCCAGCAGCCAAGGTTTGGGGGGTGCATACGAGCAGTACTTC. Translated, it gives CASSQGLGGAYEQYF.

This clone was seen a handful of times. The chain is built from TRBV19 and TRBJ2-1; 9 nucleotides align to TRBD1. CDR1 LNHDA and CDR2 SQIVND come from the germline V gene (reference sequence). Unmatched junction bases numbered 22, after V lost 1 base and J lost 0 bases. The length of the CDR3 is 23 residues. CDR3: CASSIGLGGLNRDRESSYNEQFF. CDR3 DNA: TGTGCCAGTAGTATAGGTCTCGGGGGATTAAATCGGGACAGGGAGAGCTCCTACAATGAGCAGTTCTTC. Full variable domain (rest looked up from reference TRBV19 and TRBJ2-1): DGGITQSPKYLFRKEGQNVTLSCEQNLNHDAMYWYRQDPGQGLRLIYYSQIVNDFQKGDIAEGYSVSREKKESFPLTVTSAQKNPTAFYLCASSIGLGGLNRDRESSYNEQFFGPGTRLTVL.

The V call is TRBV4-1, the J call TRBJ2-1, with TRBD2 matching over 7 bases. V gave up 0 bases and J gave up 4 bases; unmatched junction bases: 15. CDR3 length: 19 amino acids. The germline V gene encodes CDR1 MGHRA and CDR2 YSYEKL. The CDR3 sequence is CASSQEGRESGIWYNEQFF. The CDR3 DNA sequence: TGCGCCAGCAGCCAAGAAGGGCGGGAGTCAGGTATTTGGTACAATGAGCAGTTCTTC.

This clone was seen a few times. The rearrangement joins TRBV28 to TRBJ1-1; D ambiguous. The CDR3 covers 16 residues. CDR1 MDHEN and CDR2 SYDVKM come from the germline V gene. Trimming pared 6 bases from V and 3 bases from J, leaving 20 bases between. CDR3 loop: CASSETAVRMDTEAFF. CDR3 DNA sequence: TGTGCCAGCAGCGAGACTGCCGTCCGAATGGACACTGAAGCTTTCTTT.